This T cell receptor (beta chain) was found in a study of blood T cell repertoires in COVID-19. In the study overall: Material from acute and convalescent COVID-19 was sourced from the United States, Italy and Spain. PBMCs, B-cell-depleted T cells, or T cells provided the cDNA or gDNA that made up the material.

Germline loops: CDR1 SGHAT, CDR2 FQNNGV. This CDR3 contains 12 residues. V shed 6 bases and J shed 5 bases, with 10 bases lying between them. Residents of over 20 US areas, aged about 18 to 95 years, made up the participants. Cohorts were assigned according to the clinical history that participants reported. Sequenced by immunoSEQ multiplex PCR; TCRdb stores in-frame clones only, minus some. The sample has some 180,000 clones; more than 80% are singletons. The rearrangement links TRBV11-2 to TRBJ1-2; D is undetermined. Sequences were obtained from PBMCs or T cells enriched from blood (not recorded which). This sequence originates from a man between 40 and 49 years old who had recovered from COVID-19. CDR3 bases: TGTGCCAGCAGTCAAGCGGCTTATGGCTACACCTTC. It is translated as CASSQAAYGYTF. The variable domain in full, completed from reference TRBV11-2 and TRBJ1-2, reads EAGVAQSPRYKIIEKRQSVAFWCNPISGHATLYWYQQILGQGPKLLIQFQNNGVVDDSQLPKDRFSAERLKGVDSTLKIQPAKLEDSAVYLCASSQAAYGYTFGSGTRLTVV.